This T cell receptor (beta chain) emerged from a study of breast tumors, draining lymph nodes, adjacent tissues. Breast cancer patients provided tissue from their axillary draining lymph nodes. Study-level results: Data fit most tumor T cells coming from lymph node, expanding in tumor. Luminal-like breast cancer showed significantly greater tumor-nontumor repertoire similarity than basal-like breast cancer did. Data only fit, rather than demonstrated, lymph node origin of most tumor T cells. Tumor TCR diversity was below lymph nodes but above nontumor tissue.

TCRdb passed the multiplex PCR reads through MiXCR, listing each CDR3 protein once. Of about 270,000 distinct CDR3 sequences in the sample, about 30% were seen once. This clonotype was recorded many times. Its matching antigen is unknown. The CDR3 consists of 12 residues. J was trimmed by 6 bases and V by 11 bases; bases with no gene match: 5. Germline values: CDR1 SGHAT, CDR2 FQNNGV. This rearrangement joins TRBV11-2 to TRBJ2-7; 12 bases fit TRBD1. The TCR comes from a female donor with breast cancer. Some clones in this sample may be carry-over from other donors' samples. The material sequenced was axillary lymph node tissue. As DNA, the CDR3 is TGTGCCGCGGGGACAGGGGGCAGCGAGCAGTACTTC. Translating gives CAAGTGGSEQYF.